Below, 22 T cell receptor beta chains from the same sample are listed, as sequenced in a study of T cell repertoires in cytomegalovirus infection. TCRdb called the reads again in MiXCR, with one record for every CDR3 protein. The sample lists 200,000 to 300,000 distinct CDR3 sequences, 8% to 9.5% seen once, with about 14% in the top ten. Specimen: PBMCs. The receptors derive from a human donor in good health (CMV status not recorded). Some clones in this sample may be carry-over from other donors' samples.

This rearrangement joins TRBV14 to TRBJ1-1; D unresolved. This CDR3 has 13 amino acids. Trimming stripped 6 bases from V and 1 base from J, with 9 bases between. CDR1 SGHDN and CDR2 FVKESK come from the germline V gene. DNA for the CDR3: TGTGCCAGCAGGCCGACAACGAACACTGAAGCTTTCTTT. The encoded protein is CASRPTTNTEAFF.

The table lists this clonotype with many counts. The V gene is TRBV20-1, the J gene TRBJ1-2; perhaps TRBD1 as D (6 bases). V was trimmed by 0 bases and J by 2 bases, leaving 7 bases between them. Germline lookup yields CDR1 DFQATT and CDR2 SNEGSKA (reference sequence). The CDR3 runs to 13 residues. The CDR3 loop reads CSARDQGNYGYTF. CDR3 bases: TGCAGTGCTAGAGATCAGGGGAACTATGGCTACACCTTC.

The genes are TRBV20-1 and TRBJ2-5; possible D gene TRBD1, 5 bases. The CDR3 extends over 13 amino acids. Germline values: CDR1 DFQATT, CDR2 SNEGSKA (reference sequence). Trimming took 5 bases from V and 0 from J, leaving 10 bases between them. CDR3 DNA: TGCAGTGCTTCGACGGACAACCAAGAGACCCAGTACTTC. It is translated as CSASTDNQETQYF.

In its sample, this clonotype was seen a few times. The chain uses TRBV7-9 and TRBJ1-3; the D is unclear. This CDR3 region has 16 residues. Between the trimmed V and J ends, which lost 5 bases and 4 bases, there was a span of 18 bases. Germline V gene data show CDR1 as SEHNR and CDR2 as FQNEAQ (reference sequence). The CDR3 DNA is TGTGCCAGCAGCAGCAATGGAGAGCGAGCGGGAAACACCATATATTTT. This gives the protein CASSSNGERAGNTIYF.

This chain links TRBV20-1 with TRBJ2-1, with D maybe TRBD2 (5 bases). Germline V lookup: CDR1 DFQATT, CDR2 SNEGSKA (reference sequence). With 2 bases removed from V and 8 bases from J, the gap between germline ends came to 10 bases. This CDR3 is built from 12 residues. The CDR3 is CSARNWRDEQFF. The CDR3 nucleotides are TGCAGTGCTAGAAATTGGCGGGATGAGCAGTTCTTC.

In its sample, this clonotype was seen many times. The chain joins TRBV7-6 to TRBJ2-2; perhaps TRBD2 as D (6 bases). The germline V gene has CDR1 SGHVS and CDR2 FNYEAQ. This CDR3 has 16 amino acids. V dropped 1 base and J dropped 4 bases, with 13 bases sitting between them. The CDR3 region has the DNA TGTGCCAGCAGCTTAGAAGGAGGGGCTCGCACCGGGGAGCTGTTTTTT. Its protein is CASSLEGGARTGELFF. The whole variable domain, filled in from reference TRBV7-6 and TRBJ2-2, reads GAGVSQSPRYKVTKRGQDVALRCDPISGHVSLYWYRQALGQGPEFLTYFNYEAQQDKSGLPNDRFSAERPEGSISTLTIQRTEQRDSAMYRCASSLEGGARTGELFFGEGSRLTVL.

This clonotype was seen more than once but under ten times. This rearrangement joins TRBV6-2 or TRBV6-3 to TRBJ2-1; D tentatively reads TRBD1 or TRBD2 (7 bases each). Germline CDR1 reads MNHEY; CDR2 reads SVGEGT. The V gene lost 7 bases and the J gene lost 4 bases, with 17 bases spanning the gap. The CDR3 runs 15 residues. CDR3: CASTQGGAGYNEQFF. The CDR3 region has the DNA TGTGCCAGCACTCAGGGGGGGGCCGGGTACAATGAGCAGTTCTTC.

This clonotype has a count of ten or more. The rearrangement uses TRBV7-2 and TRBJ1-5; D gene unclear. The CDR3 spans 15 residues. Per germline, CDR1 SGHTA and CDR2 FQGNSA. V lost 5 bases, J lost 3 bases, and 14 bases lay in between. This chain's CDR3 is CASSPFRAVNQPQHF. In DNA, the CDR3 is TGTGCCAGCAGCCCATTTAGAGCAGTCAATCAGCCCCAGCATTTT. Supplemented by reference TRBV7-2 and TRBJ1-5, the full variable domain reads GAGVSQSPSNKVTEKGKDVELRCDPISGHTALYWYRQSLGQGLEFLIYFQGNSAPDKSGLPSDRFSAERTGGSVSTLTIQRTQQEDSAVYLCASSPFRAVNQPQHFGDGTRLSIL.

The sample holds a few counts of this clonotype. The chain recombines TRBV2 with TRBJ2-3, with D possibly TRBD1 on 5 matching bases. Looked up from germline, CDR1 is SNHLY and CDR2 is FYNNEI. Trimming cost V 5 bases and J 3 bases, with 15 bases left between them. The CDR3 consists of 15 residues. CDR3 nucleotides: TGTGCCAGCAGTCGCGAGGTTGGGGCAACAGATACGCAGTATTTT. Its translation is CASSREVGATDTQYF.

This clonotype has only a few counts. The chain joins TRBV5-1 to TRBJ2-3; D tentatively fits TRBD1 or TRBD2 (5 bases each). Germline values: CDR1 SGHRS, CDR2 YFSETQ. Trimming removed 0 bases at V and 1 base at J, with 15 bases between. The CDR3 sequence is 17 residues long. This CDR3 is CASSLADGGRRTDTQYF. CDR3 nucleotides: TGCGCCAGCAGCTTGGCCGATGGGGGACGGCGCACAGATACGCAGTATTTT.

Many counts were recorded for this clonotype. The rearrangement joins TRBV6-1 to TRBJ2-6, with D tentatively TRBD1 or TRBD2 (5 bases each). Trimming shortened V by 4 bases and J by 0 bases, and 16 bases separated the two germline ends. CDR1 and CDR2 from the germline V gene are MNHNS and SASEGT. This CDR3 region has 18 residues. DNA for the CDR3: TGTGCCAGCAGTGCCGGGAACAGGATAAGCTCTGGGGCCAACGTCCTGACTTTC. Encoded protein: CASSAGNRISSGANVLTF.

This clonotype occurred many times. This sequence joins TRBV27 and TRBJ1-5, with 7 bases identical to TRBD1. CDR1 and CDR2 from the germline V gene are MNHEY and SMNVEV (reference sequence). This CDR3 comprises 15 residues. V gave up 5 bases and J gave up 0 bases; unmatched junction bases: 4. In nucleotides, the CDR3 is TGTGCCAGCAGTGGAGGGACAGCTAGCAATCAGCCCCAGCATTTT. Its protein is CASSGGTASNQPQHF.

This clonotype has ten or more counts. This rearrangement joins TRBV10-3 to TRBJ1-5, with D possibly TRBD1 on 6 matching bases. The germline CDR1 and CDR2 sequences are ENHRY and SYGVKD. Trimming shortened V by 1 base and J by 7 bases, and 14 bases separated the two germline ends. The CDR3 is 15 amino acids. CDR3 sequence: CAISEWGAQGQPQHF. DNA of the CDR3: TGTGCCATCAGTGAGTGGGGGGCCCAAGGGCAGCCCCAGCATTTT.

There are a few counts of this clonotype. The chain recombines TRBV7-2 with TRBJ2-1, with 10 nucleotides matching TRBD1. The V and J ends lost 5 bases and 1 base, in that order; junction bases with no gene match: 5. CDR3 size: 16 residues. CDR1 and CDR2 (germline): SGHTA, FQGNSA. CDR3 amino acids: CASSRQGAWSYNEQFF. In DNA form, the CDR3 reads TGTGCCAGCAGCAGACAGGGGGCGTGGTCCTACAATGAGCAGTTCTTC.

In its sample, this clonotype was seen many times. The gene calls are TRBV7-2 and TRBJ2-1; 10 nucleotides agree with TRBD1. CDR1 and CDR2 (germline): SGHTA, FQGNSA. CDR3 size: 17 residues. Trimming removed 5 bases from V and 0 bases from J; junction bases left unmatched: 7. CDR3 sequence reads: CASSRDRGPSSYNEQFF. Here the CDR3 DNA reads TGTGCCAGCAGCAGGGACAGGGGCCCCAGCTCCTACAATGAGCAGTTCTTC.

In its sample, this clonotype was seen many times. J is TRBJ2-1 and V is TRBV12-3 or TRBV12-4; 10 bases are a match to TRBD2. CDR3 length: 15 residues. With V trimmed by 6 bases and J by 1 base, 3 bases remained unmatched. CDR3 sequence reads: CASSHSGGSYNEQFF. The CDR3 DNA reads TGTGCCAGCAGCCATAGCGGGGGGTCCTACAATGAGCAGTTCTTC.

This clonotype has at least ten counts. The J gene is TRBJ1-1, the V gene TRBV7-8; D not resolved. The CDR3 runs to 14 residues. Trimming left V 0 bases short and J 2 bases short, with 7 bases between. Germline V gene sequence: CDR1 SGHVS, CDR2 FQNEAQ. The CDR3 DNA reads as TGTGCCAGCAGCTTAGCTAACAGAAACACTGAAGCTTTCTTT. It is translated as CASSLANRNTEAFF.

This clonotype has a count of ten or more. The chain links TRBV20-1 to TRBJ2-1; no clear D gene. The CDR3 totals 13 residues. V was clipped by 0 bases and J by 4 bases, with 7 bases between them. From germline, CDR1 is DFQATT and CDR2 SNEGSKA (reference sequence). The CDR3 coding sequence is TGCAGTGCTAGAGAGGCAGCGTACAATGAGCAGTTCTTC. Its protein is CSAREAAYNEQFF.

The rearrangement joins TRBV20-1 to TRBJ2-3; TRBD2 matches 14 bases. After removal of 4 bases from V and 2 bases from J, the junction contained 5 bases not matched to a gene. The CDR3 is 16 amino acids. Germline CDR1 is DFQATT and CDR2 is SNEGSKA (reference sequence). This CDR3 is CSAIRTSGGLTDTQYF. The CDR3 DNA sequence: TGCAGTGCTATAAGGACTAGCGGGGGGCTCACAGATACGCAGTATTTT.

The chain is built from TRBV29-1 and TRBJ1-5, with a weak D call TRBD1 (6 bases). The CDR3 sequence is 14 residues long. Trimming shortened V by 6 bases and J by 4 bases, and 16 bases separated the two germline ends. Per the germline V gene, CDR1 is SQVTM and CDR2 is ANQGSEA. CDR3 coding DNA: TGCAGCGTGGGAACAGGGAGCGGAAATCAGCCCCAGCATTTT. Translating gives CSVGTGSGNQPQHF.

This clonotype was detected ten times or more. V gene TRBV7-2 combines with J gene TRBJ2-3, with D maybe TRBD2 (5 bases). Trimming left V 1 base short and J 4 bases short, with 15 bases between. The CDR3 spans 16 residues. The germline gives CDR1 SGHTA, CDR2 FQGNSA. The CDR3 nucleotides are TGTGCCAGCAGCTTAGATGGTGGCGGGTTCTCAGATACGCAGTATTTT. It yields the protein CASSLDGGGFSDTQYF.

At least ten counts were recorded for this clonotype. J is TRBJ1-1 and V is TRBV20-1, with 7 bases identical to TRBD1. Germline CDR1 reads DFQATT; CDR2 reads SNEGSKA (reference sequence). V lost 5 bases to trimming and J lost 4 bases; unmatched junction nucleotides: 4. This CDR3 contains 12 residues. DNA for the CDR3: TGCAGTGCTTTGTCAGGGGGCACTGAAGCTTTCTTT. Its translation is CSALSGGTEAFF.